The entry that follows covers one T cell receptor beta chain sequence. The antigen remains undetermined. These data originate in a study of radiation and T cells in renal cell carcinoma. Study observations and caveats: Compared with controls, irradiated tumors had more, larger dominant CDR3 motifs. From baseline, blood top tumor clonotypes peaked at 2 weeks post-radiation.

The method was immunoSEQ multiplex PCR; TCRdb's version includes in-frame clones alone and lacks a portion of them. Of about 24,000 clones listed, roughly half are singletons. Stated treatment: 15 Gy SBRT to primary tumor, nephrectomy 4 weeks later. Nephrectomy followed 15 Gy stereotactic body radiation by 4 weeks. Clear cell pathology was present in this patient's renal cell carcinoma. Germline CDR1 is SNHLY and CDR2 is FYNNEI. Between the trimmed V and J ends, which lost 3 bases and 3 bases, there was a span of 7 bases. The CDR3 consists of 13 residues. V usage is TRBV2 and J usage is TRBJ2-3; no reliable D call. The material was tumor tissue, obtained from a patient whose treatment included radiotherapy and nephrectomy. The sequence came from a woman in her forties or fifties with renal cell carcinoma. The CDR3, as DNA: TGTGCCAGCAGTGAGATTTGGACAGATACGCAGTATTTT. Amino acids: CASSEIWTDTQYF.